The 8 T cell receptor beta chains listed next were all sequenced from one sample in a study of tumor and adjacent non-tumor tissue in lung cancer. A modified ARM-PCR protocol with three rounds of nested PCR amplified TCRbeta. TCRdb fed the multiplex PCR reads into MiXCR, producing one record per CDR3 protein. The profile shows about 85,000 distinct CDR3 sequences, roughly 62% of them singletons. No cell sorting was done before RNA was extracted from the tissue. Sample: lung tumor tissue. All receptors come from a man between 65 and 79 years old with non-small cell lung cancer.

This sequence joins TRBV11-2 and TRBJ2-5; D perhaps matches TRBD2 (6 bases). Germline CDR1 reads SGHAT; CDR2 reads FQNNGV. The germline V and J ends were trimmed by 10 bases and 2 bases, with 20 bases remaining between them. The length of the CDR3 is 15 residues. The CDR3 is CANILRPGSQETQYF. The CDR3 DNA reads as TGTGCCAACATCTTAAGACCCGGGAGTCAAGAGACCCAGTACTTC.

On this clonotype itself: At one boundary the junction diverges from the germline segment, which might be a read error. This sequence joins TRBV12-3 or TRBV12-4 and TRBJ2-1, with D possibly matching TRBD2 (6 bases). This CDR3 is 15 amino acids long. The CDR3 here is CASSFLLGGSDEQSF. CDR3 nucleotide sequence: TGTGCCAGCAGTTTTTTACTGGGGGGATCCGATGAGCAGTCCTTC.

A single count supports this clonotype. A read error may produce the germline difference seen at one junction end. The chain employs TRBV29-1 and TRBJ2-1; D remains unclear. The CDR3 is made up of 12 amino acids. Per germline, CDR1 SQVTM and CDR2 ANQGSEA. The CDR3 sequence: CSSWTFADVQFF. The CDR3 DNA sequence: TGTAGCTCTTGGACCTTTGCCGATGTGCAGTTCTTC.

Comments on this clonotype: A junction end diverges from the germline sequence, so it may reflect a read error. V usage is TRBV4-1 and J usage is TRBJ2-3; TRBD2 matches 10 bases. The CDR3 extends over 14 amino acids. The V gene's germline CDR1 is MGHRA and CDR2 YSYEKL. The CDR3 is CAYSQGLAGDTLYF. The CDR3 coding sequence is TGCGCCTACAGTCAAGGCCTAGCGGGAGATACGCTGTATTTT.

Points on this clonotype: One end of the junction is discordant with germline, which a read error may explain. This chain joins TRBV4-1 and TRBJ2-7; 7 bases map to TRBD2. This CDR3 is built from 16 residues. Germline V gene sequence: CDR1 MGHRA, CDR2 YSYEKL. Here the CDR3 reads CASSQDRVAGYYEPHF. The CDR3 DNA follows: TGCGCCAGCAGCCAAGATCGGGTAGCGGGCTACTACGAACCGCACTTC.

This clonotype has a single count. At one end the junction does not follow the germline gene, possibly because of a read error. The chain recombines TRBV5-4 with TRBJ2-3; maybe TRBD2 (6 bases). The germline gives CDR1 SGHNT, CDR2 YYREEE (reference sequence). The CDR3 loop spans 15 amino acids. DNA of the CDR3: TGTGCCAGCAGCCCGAGTAGCGGAAGCACAGATATGCAGTATTTT. This sequence encodes CASSPSSGSTDMQYF.

As regards this clonotype: A much more abundant neighbour one base away suggests this may be a read error. V and J are TRBV6-6 and TRBJ2-7, with TRBD2 matching 8 bases. The V gene end was trimmed by 7 bases and the J gene end by 4 bases; junction bases not matched to a gene: 6. This CDR3 region has 13 residues. From germline, CDR1 is MNHNY and CDR2 SVGAGI (reference sequence). CDR3 in amino acids: CASNGGRKYEQYF. The CDR3 DNA follows: TGTGCCAGCAACGGCGGGAGGAAGTACGAGCAGTACTTC.

As concerns this clonotype: Mismatch with germline at one junction end may stem from a read error. V is TRBV4-1 and J is TRBJ1-5; D may be TRBD1 (5 bases). Per the germline V gene, CDR1 is MGHRA and CDR2 is YSYEKL. The CDR3 has 15 residues. The CDR3 nucleotides read TGCGCCAGTAGCCTCGGGACGAGGGCGCGAGCTCCCCAGCATTTT. Translated, it gives CASSLGTRARAPQHF.